This T cell receptor (beta chain) is from a study of shared clonotypes between healthy human individuals (dated by TCRdb to the early 2020s). In terms of the full investigation: Two women and a few men aged 18 to 49 years were included in the cohort. Different laboratories and diverse techniques were used to prepare libraries and sequence TCR repertoires, to increase sequencing depth and limit assay-specific biases. Between about 0.8 and 8.9 billion PBMCs per donor were obtained by leukapheresis. For each donor, three plates each were used for CD4 naive and CD4 memory, two plates were used for CD8 naive, and one plate was used for CD8 memory. Blood TCR repertoires of about 5 healthy adults were deeply sequenced to estimate repertoire size and the extent of clonotype sharing between individuals.

CD8 naive samples were CD45RO-negative cells positively selected for CCR7, giving a CD45RA+CCR7+ population that excluded TemRA cells. Donors were healthy HIV-negative adults with no recently reported acute infections or vaccinations. Only Caucasian adults living in Nashville, Tennessee, USA were represented among the donors. Blood was collected by leukapheresis, and PBMCs were isolated by Ficoll-Histopaque density gradient centrifugation and then cryopreserved in liquid nitrogen vapor phase. Purity and quantity of every magnetically sorted T cell population were checked by analytical flow cytometry. Genomic DNA was isolated from every sorted fraction and measured by UV absorbance on a Nanodrop 2000c. Using the deep immunoSEQ assay, multiplex PCR amplified TCR CDR3 regions from genomic DNA. For each cell subset, the extracted genomic DNA was distributed evenly across all wells of several immunoSEQ 96-well plates, and each plate served as one replicate. Each replicate PCR for sorted subsets received roughly 200 ng genomic DNA, equal to roughly 30,000 T cell genomes. Purified libraries were quantified with a Qubit 3.0 fluorometer, sized on a Bioanalyzer 2100, and re-quantified with the KAPA Library Quantification kit. Every immunoSEQ 96-well plate was sequenced on a dedicated single-read 150-cycle Illumina NextSeq 550 flow cell. In the source study's methods: Because the immunoSEQ output held only junctional sequences and lacked quality scores, the filtering could not match the filtering applied to full-length reads. To assign V/J genes and CDR3, sequences were annotated using PyIR, a Python wrapper for IgBLAST v1.9, with IMGT germline references. Reads were filtered out if the reads had weak V/J assignments (E-value above 1e-6), no CDR3, stop codons, out-of-frame junctions, or ambiguous translated residues. A V3J clonotype was defined by an identical inferred V gene, J gene, and CDR3 amino acid sequence. Percentage overlap between repertoires was calculated by dividing the number of shared unique clonotypes by the size of the smaller repertoire. Repertoire richness was assessed with RTK rarefaction, the Chao1 estimator, and Recon v2.1 estimates of unobserved clonotypes. For all TCRbeta clonotypes obtained by the gDNA method from a few donors, generation probabilities were computed with OLGA. What TCRdb holds here is the immuneACCESS table cut down to in-frame rearrangements. Part of the clones is not present; checked against another copy, under half of the missing clones reflect an unresolved V gene, and the others are unexplained. V, J and clone size are those of that table, while D and trimming were read from the DNA. In this sample the table shows some 2,000,000 clones, about 95% of which occur a single time. Of the sample, more than 0.95% falls within the top ten clones.

As concerns this clone: Its antigen target is currently unknown. The sample holds no much larger clone one base away, and base qualities are not on file.

The full study reports these points: Sampling was limited to blood, and TCR repertoires in tissue likely differ from TCR repertoires in blood. Sharing across a few donors was observed for 4.5% to 6.5% of naive CD4, over 3% of naive CD8, 2% to 2.5% of memory CD4, and roughly 0.4% of memory CD8 clonotypes. Rarefaction of sorted-subset datasets indicated incomplete sequencing despite the large sequencing depth. Pairwise subsampling indicated that sequencing depth was expected to affect the degree of clonotype sharing among donors. Compared with non-shared clonotypes, the clonotypes found in all four sorted-subset donors had higher generation probabilities. Naive subsets generally had larger estimated clonotype richness than memory subsets. Because the study included only a small number of donors, the genetic and exposure-history diversity represented was limited.

The receptor was isolated from a man in his late teens or twenties in good health. Input material: naive CD8+ T cells sorted from blood. This specimen's cell subset or site label, per the study, means: CD45RA+CCR7+.

The DNA reads as follows: TGTGCCAGCAGCAAAAGAGGCCACACCAGACCAGCAACTAATGAAAAACTGTTTTTT. It translates as CASSKRGHTRPATNEKLFF. The chain couples TRBV21-1 to TRBJ1-4. TRBV21-1 is a pseudogene segment. From cysteine to phenylalanine, the CDR3 is 19 amino acids long. Only the CDR3 DNA is retained, 57 bases long and in frame from the first base.